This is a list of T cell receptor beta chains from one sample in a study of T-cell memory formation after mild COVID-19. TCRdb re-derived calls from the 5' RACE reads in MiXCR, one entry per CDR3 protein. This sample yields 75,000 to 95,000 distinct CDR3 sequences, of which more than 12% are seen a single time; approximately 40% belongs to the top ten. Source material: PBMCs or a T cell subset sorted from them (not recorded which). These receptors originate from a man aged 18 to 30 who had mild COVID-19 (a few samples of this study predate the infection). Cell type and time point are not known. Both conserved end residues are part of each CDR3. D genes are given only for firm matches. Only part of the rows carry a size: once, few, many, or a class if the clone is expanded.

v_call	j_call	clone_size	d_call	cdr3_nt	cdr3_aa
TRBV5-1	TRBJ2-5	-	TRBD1	TGCGCCAGCAGCTCCGGGGCAGACCTGGGGACAGGGGTCTGGACAGAGACCCAGTACTTC	CASSSGADLGTGVWTETQYF
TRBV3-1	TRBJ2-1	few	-	TGTGCCAGCAGTCGTAAATACAATGAGCAGTTCTTC	CASSRKYNEQFF
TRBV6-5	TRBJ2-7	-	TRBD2	TGTGCCAGCAGCCAGACTAGCGGGGGGTTCTACGAGCAGTACTTC	CASSQTSGGFYEQYF
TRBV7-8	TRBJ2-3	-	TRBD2	TGTGCCAGCAGCTTAGCGGGACTAGCGGGGGGGCAAATTAGAGCAGATACGCAGTATTTT	CASSLAGLAGGQIRADTQYF
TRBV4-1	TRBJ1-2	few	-	TGCGCCAGCAGCCAAGTGGCATTCCAGGGTAATCGCGGCTACACCTTC	CASSQVAFQGNRGYTF
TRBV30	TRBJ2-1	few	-	TGTGCCTGGAGTGTATACATCGGCGGTCCCAGAAATGAGCAGTTCTTC	CAWSVYIGGPRNEQFF
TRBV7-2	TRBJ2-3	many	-	TGTGCCAGCAGCTTGGCCCCGGGACATTGGATGTCCGATACGCAGTATTTT	CASSLAPGHWMSDTQYF
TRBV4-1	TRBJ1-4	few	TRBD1	TGCGCCAGCAGCTCCTGGACAGGGCGGGGTGAAAAACTGTTTTTT	CASSSWTGRGEKLFF
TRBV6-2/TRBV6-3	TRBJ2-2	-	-	TGTGCCAGCAGTGACAGGAGGGCCGGGGAGCTGTTTTTT	CASSDRRAGELFF
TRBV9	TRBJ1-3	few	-	TGTGCCAGCAGCGCATACAACAGGGCGAACACCATATATTTT	CASSAYNRANTIYF
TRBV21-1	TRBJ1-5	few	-	TGTGCCAGCAGCAAAGAGAGAGAGCGGCCCCAGCATTTT	CASSKERERPQHF
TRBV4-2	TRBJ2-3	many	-	TGTGCCAGCAGCCAAGGGGCCCAGGGGACAGATACGCAGTATTTT	CASSQGAQGTDTQYF
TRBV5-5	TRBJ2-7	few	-	TGTGCCAGCAGCTGGAGCAAACAGGGATCAAGCTACGAGCAGTACTTC	CASSWSKQGSSYEQYF
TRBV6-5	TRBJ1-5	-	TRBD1	TGTGCCAGCAGAGCCACAGGGGGGGGGGATAGCAATCAGCCCCAGCATTTT	CASRATGGGDSNQPQHF
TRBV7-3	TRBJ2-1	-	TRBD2	TGTGCCAGCAGCTTTAGCGGGGAGGTTAATGAGCAGTTCTTC	CASSFSGEVNEQFF
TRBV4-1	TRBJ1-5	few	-	TGCGCCAGCAGCCAAGAGTCAGGGGCTCAGCCCCAGCATTTT	CASSQESGAQPQHF
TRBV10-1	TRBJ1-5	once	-	TGCGCCAGCAGTGAGGGGCAGGGGTTCGGTCAGCCCCAGCATTTT	CASSEGQGFGQPQHF
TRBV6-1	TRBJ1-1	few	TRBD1	TGTGCCAGCAGTGAAGAGGGAGGGGGCGCAGTCACTGAAGCTTTCTTT	CASSEEGGGAVTEAFF
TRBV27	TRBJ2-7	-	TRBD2	TGTGCCAGCAGTTTGGCTAGCGGCTCCTACGAGCAGTACTTC	CASSLASGSYEQYF
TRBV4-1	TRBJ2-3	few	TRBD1	TGCGCCAGCAGCCAAGAACAGGGGGCGCTTAAAGATACGCAGTATTTT	CASSQEQGALKDTQYF
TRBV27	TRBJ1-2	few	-	TGTGCCAGCAAAGGGACCAACTATGGCTACACCTTC	CASKGTNYGYTF
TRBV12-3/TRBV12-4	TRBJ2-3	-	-	TGTGCCAGCAGCGGACTACCGGGGGGCCTCACAGATACGCAGTATTTT	CASSGLPGGLTDTQYF
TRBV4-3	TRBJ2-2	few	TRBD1	TGCGCCAGCAGCCAAGACCAGGACAGGGTGGGCACCGGGGAGCTGTTTTTT	CASSQDQDRVGTGELFF
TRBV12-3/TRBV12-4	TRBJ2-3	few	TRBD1	TGTGCCAGCAGTTTCCCGGATGACAGGGGTCGGGGCACAGATACGCAGTATTTT	CASSFPDDRGRGTDTQYF
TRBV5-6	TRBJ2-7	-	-	TGTGCCAGCAGCTTGGGGGACCAATCCTACGAGCAGTACTTC	CASSLGDQSYEQYF
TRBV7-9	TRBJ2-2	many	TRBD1	TGTGCCAGCAGCTTACCCCCGGACAGGGCCACCGGGGAGCTGTTTTTT	CASSLPPDRATGELFF
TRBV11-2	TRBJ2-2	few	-	-	CASSLVSGGPRRAGELFF
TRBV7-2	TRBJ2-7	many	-	TGTGCCAGCAGCTTAGCGCGCGAGCAGTACTTC	CASSLAREQYF
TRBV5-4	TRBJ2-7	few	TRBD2	TGTGCCAGCAGCTTGTCGACCGGGGGGGCCTTGATTTACTACGAGCAGTACTTC	CASSLSTGGALIYYEQYF
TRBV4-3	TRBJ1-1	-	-	TGCGTTGATACCACTGAAGCTTTCTTT	CVDTTEAFF
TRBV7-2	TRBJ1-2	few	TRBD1	TGTGCCAGCAGCCAGATCACAGGGGCCGGCTATGGCTACACCTTC	CASSQITGAGYGYTF
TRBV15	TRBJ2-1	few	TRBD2	TGTGCCACCAGCAGACAGTCCGGACTAGCGGGGCCCAATGAGCAGTTCTTC	CATSRQSGLAGPNEQFF
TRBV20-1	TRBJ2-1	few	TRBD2	TGCAGTGCTATTGCCGGGACTAGCGGTTACAATGAGCAGTTCTTC	CSAIAGTSGYNEQFF
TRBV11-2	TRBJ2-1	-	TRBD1	TGTGCCAGCAGCTCCCGGGACAGGGAGGCTGATGAGCAGTTCTTC	CASSSRDREADEQFF
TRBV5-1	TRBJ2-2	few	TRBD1	TGCGCCAGCAGCGCCCTAGACAGGGGCACCGGGGAGCTGTTTTTT	CASSALDRGTGELFF
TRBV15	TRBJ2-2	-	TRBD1	TGTGCCACCAGCGGGGACAGACGAGCCAGGGAGCTGTTTTTT	CATSGDRRARELFF
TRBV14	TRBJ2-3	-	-	TGTGCCAGCAGCTTGCTTGGGGACATGGTCAATCCCTCCACAGATACGCAGTATTTT	CASSLLGDMVNPSTDTQYF
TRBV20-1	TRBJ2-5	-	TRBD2	TGCAGTGCTACCCACGGACTAGCGGCAGAGACCCAGTACTTC	CSATHGLAAETQYF
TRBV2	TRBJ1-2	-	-	TGTGCCAGCAGTGAAGTTTTTGACAACACCGGCTACACCTTC	CASSEVFDNTGYTF
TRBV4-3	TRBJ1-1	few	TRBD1	TGCGCCAGCAGCAGAGGGGGCCAACCCCTGAACACTGAAGCTTTCTTT	CASSRGGQPLNTEAFF
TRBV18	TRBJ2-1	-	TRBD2	TGTGCCAGCTCACCAGTAGCGGGCAGCCATGAGCAGTTCTTC	CASSPVAGSHEQFF
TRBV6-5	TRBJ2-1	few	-	TGTGCCAGCAGTTACGGCGCGGGGGCCCGATACAATGAGCAGTTCTTC	CASSYGAGARYNEQFF
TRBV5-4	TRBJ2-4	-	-	TGTGCCAGCAGCTTGGATCGCACAGGGCAAAACATTCAGTACTTC	CASSLDRTGQNIQYF
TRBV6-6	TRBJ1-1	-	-	TGTGCCAGCAGCCAGGCTGGGGGATCGTTGAACACTGAAGCTTTCTTT	CASSQAGGSLNTEAFF
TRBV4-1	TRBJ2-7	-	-	TGCGCCAGCAGCCAAGATTACGCCCCCCAGGGCCGCGAGCAGTACTTC	CASSQDYAPQGREQYF
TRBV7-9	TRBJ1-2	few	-	TGTGCCAGCAGCTTAACGCTTGAGGGCTACACCTTC	CASSLTLEGYTF
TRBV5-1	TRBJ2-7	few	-	TGCGCCAGCAGCGGGGGACACCTGAGCTCCTACGAGCAGTACTTC	CASSGGHLSSYEQYF
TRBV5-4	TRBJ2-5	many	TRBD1	TGTGCCAGCAGCCCCGGTGGTGGGGGACAGCGGAAAGAGACCCAGTACTTC	CASSPGGGGQRKETQYF
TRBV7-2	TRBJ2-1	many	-	TGTGCCAGCAGCTTAGCGCGGCTCGCGCTGGGGGTGAATGAGCAGTTCTTC	CASSLARLALGVNEQFF